This TCR beta chain derives from a study of graft-versus-host responses after intestinal transplantation. Across the study: Grafts that recipients had were multivisceral, liver-intestinal, or isolated intestinal transplants.

Comment on this clone: Its antigen is as yet unknown.

Trimming at V came to 1 base and at J to 8 bases, leaving 6 bases not matched to a gene. CDR3 size: 16 residues. The germline V gene has CDR1 MNHEY and CDR2 SVGAGI. Here immunoSEQ multiplex PCR was the method, and the copy in TCRdb shows in-frame clones only, minus some. Of 100,000 or so clones in the sample, about 93% were seen once. Sequencing used unstimulated CD8+ T cells sorted from spleen or lymph node cells, obtained before intestinal transplant. The TCR originated in a human donor who received an intestinal transplant. The chain couples TRBV6-5 to TRBJ2-1, with TRBD2 matching 12 bases. DNA of the CDR3: TGTGCCAGCAGTTACTTTCCTAGCGGGGGGGCCGATGAGCAGTTCTTC. It translates to CASSYFPSGGADEQFF.